This T cell receptor (beta chain) was sequenced during a study of blood T cells in healthy people across ages. Study findings and constraints: Long-lived donors exceeded aged donors in naive CD4+ cells and diversity.

PCR was performed a second time for about 7 to 11 cycles using a sample-barcoded 5' primer and a J-beta primer mix. TCRdb reanalysed the 5' RACE reads using MiXCR and keeps one entry per CDR3 protein. There are over a million distinct CDR3 sequences in the sample; approximately 38% occur only once, and 7.9% lies in the top ten. V lost 7 bases to trimming and J lost 1 base; unmatched junction nucleotides: 2. The CDR3 has 13 residues. Germline lookup yields CDR1 LGHDT and CDR2 YNNKEL (reference sequence). To note about this clonotype: The antigen remains undetermined.

Sequencing used blood. This TCR was recovered from a young woman in good health. The V and J genes are TRBV3-1 and TRBJ1-2, with 8 bases fitting TRBD1. The CDR3 DNA is TGTGCCAGCAATGGACAGGGTAACTATGGCTACACCTTC. It translates to CASNGQGNYGYTF.